These T cell receptor beta chains were read from a single sample in a study of regulatory T cells in long-lasting Graves disease. TCRdb passed the multiplex PCR reads through MiXCR, listing each CDR3 protein once. Altogether roughly 420,000 distinct CDR3 sequences are present, 15% to 18% being singletons, with the ten largest covering approximately 21%. Sequenced here: peripheral blood mononuclear cells (PBMCs), sampled at new diagnosis, from a patient treated with antithyroid drugs. All receptors derive from a female donor with Graves disease. CDR3s include the opening cysteine and the closing phenylalanine or tryptophan. A D gene is named only where the DNA matches it firmly. Clone size is shown for a subset of rows, as once, few, many or a class of expanded clone.

j_gene,d_gene,abundance,v_gene,len,CDR3nt,CDR3aa
TRBJ1-1,TRBD1,many,TRBV6-1,16,TGTGCCAGCAGTCCCCTCCGGGGGACAGCTAACACTGAAGCTTTCTTT,CASSPLRGTANTEAFF
TRBJ2-7,TRBD2,many,TRBV27,15,TGTGCCAGCAGTTTAGACGGGAGGCCTTCTTACGAGCAGTACTTC,CASSLDGRPSYEQYF
TRBJ2-7,.,many,TRBV9,15,TGTGCCAGCAGCGTAAGGGCAGAGTCCTCCTACGAGCAGTACTTC,CASSVRAESSYEQYF
TRBJ2-5,.,few,TRBV7-7,19,TGTGCCAGCAGCTTAACGACTATACCGGGACTCTTGAAACAGGAGACCCAGTACTTC,CASSLTTIPGLLKQETQYF
TRBJ1-1,.,many,TRBV15,15,TGTGCCACCAGCACCCCCTCGGGACTAAACACTGAAGCTTTCTTT,CATSTPSGLNTEAFF
TRBJ1-1,TRBD1,many,TRBV28,14,TGTGCCAGCAGCCCGGACAGGATGATCACTGAAGCTTTCTTT,CASSPDRMITEAFF
TRBJ2-5,.,many,TRBV29-1,13,TGCAGCGTTGTTCGTGGGTACCAAGAGACCCAGTACTTC,CSVVRGYQETQYF
TRBJ1-2,.,many,TRBV27,15,TGTGCCAGCAGTTTATCTTCAGGGAGGGACTATGGCTACACCTTC,CASSLSSGRDYGYTF
TRBJ1-2,.,many,TRBV12-5,16,TGTGCTAGTGGTTTGGATTCGGCAGCCCTCCGGAATGGCTACACCTTC,CASGLDSAALRNGYTF
TRBJ2-3,TRBD2,.,TRBV10-3,18,TGTGCCATCAGTGAGTCGAAACTAGCGGGAGCTCGCACAGATACGCAGTATTTT,CAISESKLAGARTDTQYF
TRBJ2-5,TRBD1,.,TRBV12-3/TRBV12-4,14,TGTGCCAGCAACTCGGACAGGTCCCAAGAGACCCAGTACTTC,CASNSDRSQETQYF
TRBJ1-2,.,few,TRBV29-1,12,TGCAGCGTTGAACAGGGCTCCTATGGCTACACCTTC,CSVEQGSYGYTF
TRBJ2-1,.,.,TRBV6-1,19,TGTGCCAGCCGAAGTGGTCCGGGACAGCCCTACGGGGGGGTACATGAGCAGTTCTTC,CASRSGPGQPYGGVHEQFF
TRBJ1-2,.,.,TRBV28,13,TGTGCCAGCATCCTCCAGGGGACCGGGGGCTACACCTTC,CASILQGTGGYTF
TRBJ1-2,.,many,TRBV3-1,14,TGTGCCAGCAGCCAACGCGGAACCGGTTATGGCTACACCTTC,CASSQRGTGYGYTF
TRBJ1-1,.,many,TRBV4-3,17,TGCGCCAGCAGCCAAGTGGTCCACTCAGGGGATCGGACTGAAGCTTTCTTT,CASSQVVHSGDRTEAFF
TRBJ2-1,TRBD2,.,TRBV20-1,15,TGCAGTGCTGGGGTCGGGGAAGCGGGGAACAATGAGCAGTTCTTC,CSAGVGEAGNNEQFF
TRBJ1-2,.,many,TRBV9,14,TGTGCCAGCAGCGGGACCGCCAGGGTGAATGGCTACACCTTC,CASSGTARVNGYTF
TRBJ2-1,.,.,TRBV10-3,13,TGTGCCATCAGCCTCCTTTCGCGCAATGAGCAGTTCTTC,CAISLLSRNEQFF
TRBJ2-1,.,many,TRBV5-5,14,TGTGCCAGCAGCTTGGAGCACGGGTACAATGAGCAGTTCTTC,CASSLEHGYNEQFF
TRBJ1-2,.,many,TRBV29-1,14,TGCAGCGTTGAAATGGCAGGAGCCGTCTATGGCTACACCTTC,CSVEMAGAVYGYTF
TRBJ2-5,TRBD2,many,TRBV12-3/TRBV12-4,15,TGTGCCAGCAGTGCCCGGGACTACCAAGAAGAGACCCAGTACTTC,CASSARDYQEETQYF
TRBJ1-1,.,many,TRBV27,13,TGTGCCAGCAGTTTACCGGGACACCCTGAAGCTTTCTTT,CASSLPGHPEAFF
TRBJ1-5,.,.,TRBV18,15,TGTGCCAGCTCACCGCGCCGGGTCTTAAATCAGCCCCAGCATTTT,CASSPRRVLNQPQHF
TRBJ1-2,TRBD1,many,TRBV20-1,15,TGCAGTGCTAGTAACAGGGGGCTTTTTCATGATGGCTACACCTTC,CSASNRGLFHDGYTF
TRBJ2-3,.,many,TRBV24-1,16,TGTGCCACCAGTGATCCACAGGGGGGGAGCACAGATACGCAGTATTTT,CATSDPQGGSTDTQYF
TRBJ2-5,.,.,TRBV6-1,15,TGTGCCAGCAGTCCGGTTGGGCATTTAGGGGAGACCCAGTACTTC,CASSPVGHLGETQYF
TRBJ2-1,.,many,TRBV20-1,14,TGCAGTGCACCCACGACCGGGGGGCGTAATGAGCAGTTCTTC,CSAPTTGGRNEQFF
TRBJ1-5,.,many,TRBV28,15,TGTGCCAGCAGTTTAGGCTTGGGGGTAAGTCAGCCCCAGCATTTT,CASSLGLGVSQPQHF
TRBJ1-1,.,.,TRBV6-5,16,TGTGCCAGCAGTTCTGACTCCGCGGGGATGAACACTGAAGCTTTCTTT,CASSSDSAGMNTEAFF
TRBJ2-3,.,many,TRBV7-2,15,TGTGCCAGCAGCTTCATCGGGGCTAGCACAGATACGCAGTATTTT,CASSFIGASTDTQYF
TRBJ2-1,.,many,TRBV6-1,13,TGTGCCAGCAGGCGGGACACCTACAATGAGCAGTTCTTC,CASRRDTYNEQFF
TRBJ2-1,TRBD2,few,TRBV6-1,11,TGTGCCAGCAGTCCCGGGACTAGCGAGTTCTTC,CASSPGTSEFF